This is a list of T cell receptor beta chains from one sample in a study of OX40 agonist ivuxolimab in advanced cancers. Sequencing was performed with immunoSEQ multiplex PCR; in TCRdb, only in-frame clones are kept and a portion is missing. Seen here are about 10,000 clones, about nine tenths observed once, and the top ten hold over 10%. The material was CD4+ or CD8+ T cells sorted from blood, obtained in a trial of the OX40 agonist ivuxolimab. These receptors came from an adult with an advanced solid tumor such as melanoma, head and neck, liver or kidney cancer. Both conserved end residues are trimmed from each CDR3. The D gene is left open where the match is weak. Some rows mark clone size as missing; the rest say once, few, many or name a class of expanded clone.

>NA|TRBJ2-1|TRBV6-1|NA
ASSEVGVYNEQF
>NA|TRBJ2-2|TRBV7-9|NA
ASSLVVRPTNTGELF
>NA|TRBJ2-7|TRBV19|once
ASSIGADQY
>TRBD2|TRBJ2-2|TRBV2|NA
ASSLAGGYTGELF
>NA|TRBJ2-7|TRBV7-8|NA
ASSLDGTLDEQY
>TRBD1|TRBJ2-7|TRBV2|NA
ASRMGTGSYEQY
>TRBD2|TRBJ2-5|TRBV4-1|NA
ASSPLAGGQETQY
>NA|TRBJ2-7|TRBV5-4|NA
ASSSAGGVLYEQY
>NA|TRBJ1-5|TRBV4-1|NA
ASSQEPTTSAIEPQH
>TRBD1|TRBJ1-1|TRBV11-2|NA
ASSLGYGQDLNTEAF
>NA|TRBJ1-5|TRBV27|medium-sized
ASSFAGAAQPQH
>NA|TRBJ2-5|TRBV12-2|NA
ASRPLPGLAGDQETQY
>NA|TRBJ2-3|TRBV11-2|NA
ASSLKAGSIDTQY
>NA|TRBJ1-6|TRBV7-8|few
ASSFSQNQGNSPLH
>NA|TRBJ1-6|TRBV11-1|NA
ASSYRGNNSPLH
>TRBD2|TRBJ2-4|TRBV5-4|NA
ASSLAVAGSLAKNIQY
>NA|TRBJ2-7|TRBV2|medium-sized
ASSPHEGHEQY
>NA|TRBJ2-2|TRBV29-1|NA
SVPGTGELF
>TRBD1|TRBJ2-1|TRBV2|NA
ASGPDRNYNEQF
>NA|TRBJ1-5|TRBV10-2|NA
ASTPGLGNQPQH
>NA|TRBJ2-2|TRBV4-1|NA
ASSSGAGELF
>NA|TRBJ2-7|TRBV7-9|NA
ASSLDGSEQY
>NA|TRBJ2-3|TRBV11-2|NA
ASSLVGRPITDTQY
>TRBD1|TRBJ1-6|TRBV10-2|NA
ASKDRGTNSPLH
>TRBD2|TRBJ2-3|TRBV15|NA
ATSRPGTSGDTQY
>NA|TRBJ1-3|TRBV7-8|NA
ASSLRPGHTIY
>NA|TRBJ2-7|TRBV6-6|NA
ASSRQTNYEQY
>TRBD2|TRBJ2-7|TRBV6-1|few
ASNRGGASYEQY
>NA|TRBJ1-6|TRBV7-2|NA
ASSPSREPGSPLH
>NA|TRBJ1-1|TRBV4-1|NA
ASSLIGTRPEAF
>NA|TRBJ2-5|TRBV6-6|few
ASSYLGIQETQY
>TRBD2|TRBJ2-5|TRBV27|NA
ASSFTAPSGGKTQY
>TRBD1|TRBJ2-2|TRBV7-9|once
ASSFRDRGLQNTGELF
>TRBD1|TRBJ2-7|TRBV6-1|NA
ASNPTGGNDEQY
>NA|TRBJ1-3|TRBV5-4|NA
ASSLQGNSGNTIY
>NA|TRBJ1-1|TRBV10-2|NA
ASSEWSTSRTEAF
>TRBD1|TRBJ1-5|TRBV4-1|NA
ASSQGQGGQPQH
>NA|TRBJ1-1|TRBV5-6|NA
ASSQDRLNTEAF
>TRBD2|TRBJ2-3|TRBV5-6|NA
ASSPRTSLDTQY
>NA|TRBJ1-1|TRBV2|NA
ASSEGRGFTEAF
>TRBD1|TRBJ2-2|TRBV11-3|NA
ASRDRGGELF
>NA|TRBJ2-3|TRBV7-9|NA
ASSSGVTSTDTQY
>TRBD2|TRBJ2-5|TRBV5-1|NA
ASSLGPGLAGGPQETQY
>NA|TRBJ1-1|TRBV7-3|NA
ASSLDPVAEAF
>TRBD2|TRBJ2-2|TRBV5-4|NA
ASRQGSGGSGELF
>NA|TRBJ1-1|TRBV7-8|NA
ASSLPGMNTEAF
>NA|TRBJ2-7|TRBV14|NA
ASSQDSQGIYEQY
>TRBD2|TRBJ2-1|TRBV4-1|NA
ASSQVSSGAYNEQF
>NA|TRBJ2-7|TRBV13|NA
ASSLVGRGYEQY
>NA|TRBJ1-3|TRBV5-1|NA
ASSLAGVSGNTIY
>NA|TRBJ2-2|TRBV6-1|NA
AIHLDPTDTGELF
>NA|TRBJ1-1|TRBV11-3|NA
ASSPGAGTEAF
>NA|TRBJ2-7|TRBV9|once
ASSSLGGLSSYEQY
>TRBD1|TRBJ2-3|TRBV11-3|NA
ASSTLRDREDTQY
>NA|TRBJ2-1|TRBV9|NA
ASSVEERRSSSYNEQF
>TRBD1|TRBJ1-2|TRBV11-3|few
ASSSGQGSYGYT
>NA|TRBJ2-7|TRBV6-5|NA
ASSPRQDYEQY
>NA|TRBJ2-7|TRBV9|NA
ASSFLDIGEPPYEQY
>TRBD1|TRBJ1-6|TRBV13|NA
ASSPQSGGWYNSPLH
>NA|TRBJ2-1|TRBV27|NA
ASSLSPYNEQF